This note documents a single T cell receptor (beta chain) sequence. Its matching antigen is unknown. The germline V gene encodes CDR1 MNHEY and CDR2 SVGAGI. This CDR3 has 14 amino acids. V was clipped by 4 bases and J by 8 bases, with 17 bases between them. These data are taken from a study of T-cell memory formation after mild COVID-19. Study-wide points: Clones from the second wave (peaking day 37) had unconfirmed SARS-CoV-2 specificity. For contracting clones, CD4+ ones sat mainly in CM and EM, CD8+ in EMRA.

From 5'RACE with constant-segment primers came TCR alpha and TCR beta cDNA libraries that carried sample barcodes and UMIs. One entry per CDR3 protein results from TCRdb running MiXCR on the 5' RACE reads. This sample yields about 320,000 distinct CDR3 sequences, of which 13% to 15% are seen a single time; roughly a fifth belongs to the top ten. The receptor comes from a man aged 18 to 30 who had mild COVID-19 (a few samples of this study predate the infection). Cell type and time point are not known. This chain links TRBV6-5 with TRBJ1-2; no firm D call. Sequencing used PBMCs or a T cell subset sorted from them (not recorded which). In DNA, the CDR3 is TGTGCCAGCAGTTCCGACTCGCCCACGAGGGGCTACACCTTC. Residues: CASSSDSPTRGYTF.